The 14 T cell receptor beta chains below come from one sample, sequenced in a study of CD8+ T cells in alopecia areata. Sequencing relied on a cDNA template that was reverse transcribed from extracted RNA. Here immunoSEQ multiplex PCR was the method, and the copy in TCRdb shows in-frame clones only, minus some. The sample holds hundreds of thousands of clones, 66% seen once. The treatment was: oral pan-JAK inhibitor, 5-10 mg twice daily. The sample here was CD4+ T cells sorted from blood, taken around week 44, from a patient treated with tofacitinib. These receptors came from a human donor with alopecia areata.

This clone was found a few times. In nucleotides, the CDR3 is TGCAGCGTGGGGACGAGTGGGGCCGAGCAGTACTTC. It is translated as CSVGTSGAEQYF. The rearrangement joins TRBV29-1 to TRBJ2-7; D tentatively fits TRBD1 or TRBD2 (5 bases each). Germline-derived CDR1 and CDR2 are SQVTM and ANQGSEA. The CDR3 loop spans 12 amino acids. Trimming shortened V by 6 bases and J by 6 bases, and 15 bases separated the two germline ends.

This chain joins TRBV27 and TRBJ2-5; 8 bases are shared with TRBD2. There are 15 residues in the CDR3. Germline loops: CDR1 MNHEY, CDR2 SMNVEV (reference sequence). The CDR3: CGPGWFGGGWKTQYF. The CDR3 DNA follows: TGTGGGCCCGGTTGGTTTGGCGGGGGGTGGAAGACCCAGTACTTC.

The gene calls are TRBV18 and TRBJ2-7; tentatively, D is TRBD1 (5 bases). Germline CDR1 is KGHSH and CDR2 is LQKENI. CDR3 length: 15 residues. Trimming removed 0 bases from V and 3 bases from J, with 12 bases in between. CDR3 nucleotides: TGTGCCAGCTCACCACCGACAGCCCTAAACTACGAGCAGTACTTC. It codes for CASSPPTALNYEQYF.

This clone occurred many times. This rearrangement joins TRBV11-3 to TRBJ1-1, with TRBD1 as a possible D gene (5 bases). The V end was cut by 0 bases, the J end by 7 bases, with 18 bases between. Germline values: CDR1 SGHNT, CDR2 YENEEA. This CDR3 region has 16 residues. The CDR3 coding sequence is TGTGCCAGCAGCTTAGACGGTAGGGGAGGACGTGATGAAGCTTTCTTT. Protein product: CASSLDGRGGRDEAFF.

The V and J genes are TRBV28 and TRBJ2-7, with TRBD1 as a possible D gene (6 bases). V lost 6 bases to trimming and J lost 0 bases, with 12 bases between them. Germline lookup yields CDR1 MDHEN and CDR2 SYDVKM. This CDR3 comprises 14 residues. CDR3 protein: CASSPGQNSYEQYF. The CDR3 region has the DNA TGTGCCAGCAGCCCGGGACAAAACTCCTACGAGCAGTACTTC.

The gene calls are TRBV7-3 and TRBJ2-3; D is ambiguous. Germline V lookup: CDR1 SGHTA, CDR2 FQGTGA. V was clipped by 4 bases and J by 2 bases, with 4 bases between them. This CDR3 is built from 12 residues. The CDR3 sequence: CASSSNTDTQYF. In DNA form, the CDR3 reads TGTGCCAGCAGCTCCAACACAGATACGCAGTATTTT.

The V gene is TRBV6-6, the J gene TRBJ2-5; possible D gene TRBD2, 5 bases. V gave up 0 bases and J gave up 1 base, with 6 bases separating them. This CDR3 comprises 14 residues. Looked up from germline, CDR1 is MNHNY and CDR2 is SVGAGI (reference sequence). The CDR3 region has the DNA TGTGCCAGCAGTTACTCGAGGGTCCAAGAGACCCAGTACTTC. Its translation is CASSYSRVQETQYF.

This clone showed up just a few times. V gene TRBV29-1 combines with J gene TRBJ1-1; D not resolved. V lost 4 bases and J lost 6, with 9 bases in between. Germline CDR1 and CDR2: SQVTM and ANQGSEA. The CDR3 runs to 11 residues. CDR3 loop: CSVVASAEAFF. The CDR3 region has the DNA TGCAGCGTTGTAGCTAGCGCTGAAGCTTTCTTT.

This chain links TRBV14 with TRBJ2-6; weak D call: TRBD2 (7 bases). The germline gives CDR1 SGHDN, CDR2 FVKESK. V was shortened by 1 base and J by 4 bases, with 11 bases between the two germline ends. The CDR3 has 16 amino acids. CDR3 nucleotide sequence: TGTGCCAGCAGCCAAGGGGGGGGGCCAGGGGCCAACGTCCTGACTTTC. Translating it yields CASSQGGGPGANVLTF.

V is TRBV28 and J is TRBJ1-5; D gene uncertain. Trimming pared 10 bases from V and 1 base from J, leaving 8 bases between. The CDR3 consists of 12 residues. Per germline, CDR1 MDHEN and CDR2 SYDVKM. CDR3 nucleotides: TGTGCCACCGATCGAAGCAATCAGCCCCAGCATTTT. Translated, it gives CATDRSNQPQHF.

This chain links TRBV29-1 with TRBJ2-1; TRBD2 agrees at 8 bases. The V gene end was trimmed by 6 bases and the J gene end by 2 bases; junction bases not matched to a gene: 9. CDR3 length: 15 residues. The V gene's germline CDR1 is SQVTM and CDR2 ANQGSEA. This CDR3 is CSVTTGSGTYNEQFF. In DNA, the CDR3 is TGCAGCGTCACTACAGGTAGCGGGACCTACAATGAGCAGTTCTTC.

The chain recombines TRBV6-1 with TRBJ2-1; no definite D call. This CDR3 is built from 11 residues. Trimming stripped 4 bases from V and 8 bases from J, with 6 bases between. Germline CDR1 reads MNHNS; CDR2 reads SASEGT. CDR3 DNA: TGTGCCAGCAGTGTATTGGATGAGCAGTTCTTC. Translating gives CASSVLDEQFF.

V and J are TRBV7-2 and TRBJ1-1; no definite D call. The V end was cut by 6 bases, the J end by 1 base, with 15 bases between. The V gene's germline CDR1 is SGHTA and CDR2 FQGNSA. This CDR3 comprises 15 residues. CDR3 amino acids: CASRRQVERNTEAFF. For the CDR3, the DNA is TGTGCCAGCAGACGCCAAGTGGAGAGGAACACTGAAGCTTTCTTT.

The chain carries TRBV30 and TRBJ2-5; 8 nucleotides line up with TRBD1. V lost 1 base to trimming and J lost 4 bases; unmatched junction nucleotides: 11. From germline, CDR1 is GTSNPN and CDR2 SVGIG (reference sequence). The CDR3 extends over 16 amino acids. CDR3 coding DNA: TGTGCCTGGAGTGATGAAACAGGGGGTAAAGGAGAGACCCAGTACTTC. Its translation: CAWSDETGGKGETQYF.